This T cell receptor (beta chain) is from a study of T cell responses to AZD1222 COVID-19 vaccine. As concerns this clone: Antigen: not known.

V was pared by 1 base and J by 11 bases, with 17 bases between. Germline-derived CDR1 and CDR2 are GTSNPN and SVGIG (reference sequence). The CDR3 contains 13 residues. General observations from the study: Close to half of spike-specific TCRs reportedly recognize unmutated variant regions.

Profiled with immunoSEQ multiplex PCR; TCRdb holds only in-frame clones, not every one. Of under 130,000 clones detected, more than 85% appear once; the ten largest clones hold 0.95% to 1.5%. This clonotype was sampled from an adult in good health. J is TRBJ1-1 and V is TRBV30; D unclear. The sample consisted of peripheral blood, taken on day 0 of AZD1222 vaccination. The CDR3 sequence: CAWSAYSVGGAFF. In DNA form, the CDR3 reads TGTGCCTGGAGTGCATACAGTGTCGGTGGGGCTTTCTTT. The full variable domain, with the rest looked up from reference TRBV30 and TRBJ1-1, is SQTIHQWPATLVQPVGSPLSLECTVEGTSNPNLYWYRQAAGRGLQLLFYSVGIGQISSEVPQNLSASRPQDRQFILSSKKLLLSDSGFYLCAWSAYSVGGAFFGQGTRLTVV.